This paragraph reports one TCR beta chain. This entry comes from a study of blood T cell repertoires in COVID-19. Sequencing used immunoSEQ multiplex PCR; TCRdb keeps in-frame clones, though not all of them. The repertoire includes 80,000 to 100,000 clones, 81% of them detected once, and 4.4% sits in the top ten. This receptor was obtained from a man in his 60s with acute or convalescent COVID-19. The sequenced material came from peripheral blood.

The CDR3 DNA is TGCGCCAGCAGCCAAGATGCGGCAGGGGTCGGGGCCAACGTCCTGACTTTC. Encoded protein: CASSQDAAGVGANVLTF. The gene calls are TRBV4-3 and TRBJ2-6; possible D gene TRBD1, 6 bases. The germline CDR1 and CDR2 sequences are LGHNA and YSLEER. The CDR3 is made up of 17 amino acids. V lost 0 bases, J lost 4 bases, and 13 bases lay in between.